The 24 T cell receptor beta chains reported below all come from one sample, sequenced in a study of blood T cell repertoires in COVID-19. Method: immunoSEQ multiplex PCR; TCRdb's copy keeps in-frame clones and lacks some. Seen here are 100,000 to 150,000 clones, roughly 88% observed once, and the top ten hold approximately 5%. Sequenced sample: peripheral blood. The receptors originated from a human donor in a cohort sampled during active COVID-19.

This sequence joins TRBV10-3 and TRBJ2-1; TRBD2 matches 7 bases. Germline loops: CDR1 ENHRY, CDR2 SYGVKD. V trimming: 2 bases; J trimming: 9 bases; junction bases outside the gene matches: 10. The CDR3 covers 15 residues. CDR3 loop: CAISEREGGPFEQFF. CDR3 coding DNA: TGTGCCATCAGTGAGAGGGAGGGAGGGCCTTTTGAGCAGTTCTTC.

The V gene is TRBV6-5, the J gene TRBJ1-2; 8 nucleotides agree with TRBD1. This CDR3 region has 14 residues. In germline, CDR1 is MNHEY, CDR2 SVGAGI. Losses at the gene ends were 6 bases for V and 4 bases for J; bases not matched to a gene: 7. CDR3 coding DNA: TGTGCCAGCAGGAGCCCCGACAGGGGCTATGGCTACACCTTC. It codes for CASRSPDRGYGYTF.

The chain joins TRBV25-1 to TRBJ2-3; TRBD1 might be the D (6 bases). V was clipped by 5 bases and J by 1 base, with 10 bases between them. From germline, CDR1 is MGHDK and CDR2 SYGVNS. This CDR3 has 14 amino acids. This CDR3 is CASSLQGGTDTQYF. As DNA, the CDR3 is TGTGCCAGCAGTTTACAGGGTGGCACAGATACGCAGTATTTT.

The chain has TRBV3-1 (or the pseudogene TRBV3-2) and TRBJ2-5, with D maybe TRBD1 (5 bases). Trimming left V 2 bases short and J 1 base short, with 17 bases between. The length of the CDR3 is 17 residues. Germline-derived CDR1 and CDR2 are LGHDT and YNNKEL (reference sequence). CDR3 DNA: TGTGCCAGCAGCCAACGGGTTAGAAGCAGGGTCCAAGAGACCCAGTACTTC. Translated: CASSQRVRSRVQETQYF.

The V gene is TRBV28, the J gene TRBJ1-5; D is possibly TRBD1 (5 bases). V dropped 3 bases and J dropped 2 bases, with 14 bases sitting between them. Germline loops: CDR1 MDHEN, CDR2 SYDVKM. CDR3 length: 16 amino acids. DNA of the CDR3: TGTGCCAGCAGTTTTTTAGGGACTTCTGGCAATCAGCCCCAGCATTTT. Translating gives CASSFLGTSGNQPQHF.

V gene TRBV6-2 or TRBV6-3 combines with J gene TRBJ2-5; TRBD2 matches at 11 bases. The ends lost 6 bases at V and 2 bases at J; junction bases unmatched: 5. CDR3 length equals 15 residues. Germline CDR1 is MNHEY and CDR2 is SVGEGT. This CDR3 is CASSLAGGGQETQYF. The CDR3 DNA reads TGTGCCAGCAGCTTAGCGGGAGGGGGGCAAGAGACCCAGTACTTC.

This chain joins TRBV28 and TRBJ2-7; no clear D. The CDR3 loop spans 15 amino acids. Germline CDR1 reads MDHEN; CDR2 reads SYDVKM. V lost 5 bases and J lost 1, with 15 bases in between. The CDR3 coding sequence is TGTGCCAGCAGTCCTACCTATAACGGTTCCTACGAGCAGTACTTC. This codes for CASSPTYNGSYEQYF.

This clone was recorded only once. The CDR3 loop is CATSREDRGNEQYF. In nucleotides, the CDR3 is TGTGCCACCAGCAGAGAGGACAGGGGGAACGAGCAGTACTTC. The chain carries TRBV15 and TRBJ2-7; 10 bases map to TRBD1. There are 14 residues in the CDR3. Trimming removed 0 bases from V and 5 bases from J; junction bases left unmatched: 1. The germline gives CDR1 LNHNV, CDR2 YYDKDF (reference sequence). Using reference TRBV15 and TRBJ2-7 for the parts outside the CDR3, the full variable domain is DAMVIQNPRYQVTQFGKPVTLSCSQTLNHNVMYWYQQKSSQAPKLLFHYYDKDFNNEADTPDNFQSRRPNTSFCFLDIRSPGLGDTAMYLCATSREDRGNEQYFGPGTRLTVT.

The chain combines TRBV19 with TRBJ2-1; 15 nucleotides match TRBD2. Germline values: CDR1 LNHDA, CDR2 SQIVND (reference sequence). CDR3 length: 18 residues. Trimming at V came to 5 bases and at J to 1 base, leaving 6 bases not matched to a gene. The CDR3 DNA is TGTGCCAGTAGTTCAACCGGACTAGCGGGAGGGTCCTACAATGAGCAGTTCTTC. It translates to CASSSTGLAGGSYNEQFF.

The rearrangement joins TRBV20-1 to TRBJ2-7; D might be TRBD2 (6 bases). CDR3 length equals 11 residues. The germline V gene has CDR1 DFQATT and CDR2 SNEGSKA (reference sequence). Trimming removed 6 bases from V and 3 bases from J, with 9 bases in between. CDR3 sequence reads: CSAWEDYEQYF. The CDR3 DNA reads TGCAGTGCGTGGGAGGACTACGAGCAGTACTTC.

The chain has TRBV12-3 or TRBV12-4 and TRBJ1-1; 7 positions match TRBD1. Unmatched junction bases numbered 8, after V lost 5 bases and J lost 11 bases. This CDR3 contains 12 residues. The CDR3 protein is CASSKQGSGAFF. The CDR3 nucleotides are TGTGCCAGCAGTAAACAGGGGTCAGGGGCTTTCTTT.

This clone has more than one count but fewer than ten. V is TRBV27 and J is TRBJ2-7, with no clear D. The CDR3 spans 14 residues. Germline V gives CDR1 MNHEY, CDR2 SMNVEV (reference sequence). Trimming took off 3 bases at V and 0 bases at J, with 9 bases between the two ends. DNA of the CDR3: TGTGCCAGCAGTTTGTTACCGGTCTCCTACGAGCAGTACTTC. Translating gives CASSLLPVSYEQYF.

The chain links TRBV18 to TRBJ2-1; TRBD2 is a possible D gene (6 bases). Trimming pared 4 bases from V and 6 bases from J, leaving 19 bases between. This CDR3 contains 16 residues. Germline V gene lookup returns CDR1 KGHSH and CDR2 LQKENI. Here the CDR3 DNA reads TGTGCCAGCTCACTTCTGGACTTGGGACTGCTCAATGAGCAGTTCTTC. It codes for CASSLLDLGLLNEQFF.

The V call is TRBV9, the J call TRBJ2-3; D remains ambiguous. CDR1 is SGDLS, CDR2 YYNGEE, per germline. This CDR3 region has 14 residues. V lost 0 bases and J lost 0, with 5 bases in between. CDR3: CASSVGSSTDTQYF. The CDR3 DNA reads TGTGCCAGCAGCGTAGGGAGTAGCACAGATACGCAGTATTTT.

The chain recombines TRBV6-2 or TRBV6-3 with TRBJ2-7, with D perhaps matching TRBD2 (5 bases). This CDR3 is 14 amino acids long. In germline, CDR1 is MNHEY, CDR2 SVGEGT. V was clipped by 4 bases and J by 5 bases, with 15 bases between them. CDR3 sequence (DNA): TGTGCCAGCAGTTCAGCCGGGAACGAGGACGAGCAGTACTTC. It encodes CASSSAGNEDEQYF.

This chain joins TRBV28 and TRBJ1-3; no firm D call. Germline assignment: CDR1 MDHEN and CDR2 SYDVKM. CDR3 length: 15 amino acids. The V end was cut by 3 bases, the J end by 0 bases, with 9 bases between. This CDR3 reads CASSLGLFSGNTIYF. CDR3 DNA sequence: TGTGCCAGCAGTTTGGGCCTTTTCTCTGGAAACACCATATATTTT.

This clone was counted a few times. The rearrangement joins TRBV5-1 to TRBJ2-7; possibly TRBD2 for D (6 bases). Per germline, CDR1 SGHRS and CDR2 YFSETQ. V dropped 0 bases and J dropped 0 bases, with 13 bases sitting between them. The CDR3 totals 16 residues. In DNA, the CDR3 is TGCGCCAGCAGCTTGGGACTCGGCGGGAACTCCTACGAGCAGTACTTC. Protein sequence: CASSLGLGGNSYEQYF. Using reference TRBV5-1 and TRBJ2-7 for the parts outside the CDR3, the full variable domain is KAGVTQTPRYLIKTRGQQVTLSCSPISGHRSVSWYQQTPGQGLQFLFEYFSETQRNKGNFPGRFSGRQFSNSRSEMNVSTLELGDSALYLCASSLGLGGNSYEQYFGPGTRLTVT.

In this sample, this clone turned up a few times. The gene calls are TRBV4-1 and TRBJ1-1; 8 nucleotides agree with TRBD1. Germline CDR1 is MGHRA and CDR2 is YSYEKL. The CDR3 is made up of 15 amino acids. V dropped 5 bases and J dropped 1; count of bases not matched to a gene: 6. The CDR3 DNA reads as TGCGCCAGCAGCGCCCAGGGGGCAGGGAACACTGAAGCTTTCTTT. Its translation is CASSAQGAGNTEAFF.

The chain carries TRBV5-1 and TRBJ2-2; TRBD1 matches 8 bases. Germline CDR1 reads SGHRS; CDR2 reads YFSETQ. V shed 1 base and J 6 bases; nucleotides not matched to a gene: 8. This CDR3 has 16 residues. CDR3 region: CASSLPSGTGSGELFF. The CDR3 nucleotides are TGCGCCAGCAGCTTGCCATCCGGGACAGGTTCCGGGGAGCTGTTTTTT.

This clone was picked up one time. This chain joins TRBV7-2 and TRBJ2-3; the match to TRBD2 covers 10 bases. This CDR3 is built from 17 residues. With V trimmed by 2 bases and J by 3 bases, 8 bases remained unmatched. CDR1 is SGHTA, CDR2 FQGNSA, per germline. The CDR3 DNA is TGTGCCAGCAGCTTACTAGCGGGAGCCTCCTGGACAGATACGCAGTATTTT. It encodes CASSLLAGASWTDTQYF.

The chain joins TRBV2 to TRBJ2-7; 12 nucleotides line up with TRBD2. The CDR3 length is 15 residues. The germline CDR1 and CDR2 sequences are SNHLY and FYNNEI. CDR3 coding DNA: TGTGCAGCGACTAGCGGGGGCACACTTAACTACGAGCAGTACTTC. It encodes CAATSGGTLNYEQYF.

The chain carries TRBV7-2 and TRBJ2-5; 7 bases align to TRBD2. The trim removed 3 bases at V and 11 bases at J, leaving 9 bases unmatched. The CDR3 has 13 residues. Germline lookup yields CDR1 SGHTA and CDR2 FQGNSA. The CDR3: CASSLGGRRKQYF. The CDR3 DNA reads as TGTGCCAGCAGCTTGGGAGGGCGGAGGAAACAGTACTTC. The full variable domain, rest sourced from reference TRBV7-2 and TRBJ2-5, is GAGVSQSPSNKVTEKGKDVELRCDPISGHTALYWYRQSLGQGLEFLIYFQGNSAPDKSGLPSDRFSAERTGGSVSTLTIQRTQQEDSAVYLCASSLGGRRKQYFGPGTRLLVL.

V is TRBV4-2 and J is TRBJ2-3; 9 positions match TRBD1. This CDR3 spans 16 amino acids. Germline V gene data show CDR1 as LGHNA and CDR2 as YNFKEQ. The ends lost 1 base at V and 0 bases at J; junction bases unmatched: 2. The CDR3 nucleotides read TGTGCCAGCAGCCAAGTCGGACAGGGGAGCACAGATACGCAGTATTTT. It yields the protein CASSQVGQGSTDTQYF.

The rearrangement uses TRBV4-3 and TRBJ2-1, with TRBD2 identical over 12 bases. Germline CDR1 LGHNA, CDR2 YSLEER. The CDR3 consists of 16 residues. The J segment lost 7 bases and the V segment lost 4 bases, leaving 8 bases of the junction unmatched. CDR3 bases: TGCGCCAGCAGCCGCGAGACTAGCGGGAGTACAAATGAGCAGTTCTTC. Amino acids: CASSRETSGSTNEQFF.